This TCR beta chain derives from a study of identical twins (dated by TCRdb to 2016 to 2017). With respect to the entire study: The study deep-sequenced TCR alpha and beta repertoires from monozygotic twins, unrelated adults of various ages and cord blood to test whether fetal clonotypes persist. To rule out contamination, the twin experiments were replicated at different times with different library preparation protocols. Points the paper makes about the study in general: Because the same donors could not be followed over many years, the conclusions relied on cross-sectional statistical analysis. In monozygotic twins, out-of-frame TCR alpha sharing was systematically underestimated by recombination models, although the models agreed with sharing between unrelated individuals. Fewer insertions were carried by abundant cord blood beta clonotypes; a weaker similar trend was observed in young adult naive repertoires, while no such trend was observed in memory repertoires. Compared with coincidental sharing between unrelated individuals, an excess of low generation-probability sequences was observed among out-of-frame TCR alpha sequences shared between twins. A weaker excess of twin sharing was found in beta out-of-frame sequences because the signal-to-noise ratio was lowered by fewer shared sequences. Invariant T cells such as MAIT and iNKT could partly confound zero-insertion analyses, although diverse VJ usage argued against such confounding for most clonotypes.

Every donor in the study was a healthy Caucasian. The researchers also sequenced three unrelated adults who were not twins: a male aged 18 to 29, a male aged 50 to 60, and a female aged 50 to 60. Miltenyi CD45RO+ enrichment and human naive T-cell isolation kits were used to isolate memory (CD45RO+) and naive T cells from PBMC. Libraries were constructed by 5' RACE. TCRdb shows the sequencer as Illumina HiSeq 2000. Template switching added a universal primer binding site, and the final cDNA carried a unique molecular identifier that allowed TCR cDNA molecules to be counted accurately. First-strand cDNA for TCR alpha and beta chains was synthesized from specific primers in the conserved constant-segment region. To control for contamination, every cDNA library carried two barcodes: a SMART-Mk sample barcode plus Illumina barcodes. TruSeq adapter sequences, together with Illumina sample barcodes, were added in two successive PCR steps. The TCR alpha and beta cDNA libraries were sequenced on the Illumina HiSeq platform using custom primers. The published analysis was carried out like this. MiGEC was used to process raw reads and extract unique molecular identifiers, and MiXCR was used to find CDR3 positions. For each individual, recombination models were inferred using an EM algorithm with the repgenHMM and IGoR tools. The analysis of shared clonotypes was done with the tcR package in R, with sharing normalized by the product of cloneset sizes. To study raw recombination free of thymic and clonal selection effects, out-of-frame nonproductive sequences were analyzed. Using fastp trimming at Q25 and MiXCR clonotype assembly, TCRdb reanalyzed the public sequencing data and kept in-frame beta chains. Merged by CDR3 protein, the rows form single entries marked with the most common genes and DNA. None of the V and J calls come from the authors' own analysis; TCRdb made them. The sample contains 400,000 or so distinct CDR3 sequences, 9% to 10% of them found a single time. The leading ten clones occupy approximately 8.9% of the sample.

The germline V gene provides CDR1 SGHRS and CDR2 YFSETQ. The CDR3, from cysteine to phenylalanine, totals 15 residues. CDR3 DNA is the only sequence kept; it has 45 bases, read in frame from the first base. Compared with germline, V lacks 3 bases and J lacks 6 bases; bases without a gene match: 5. Comment on this clonotype: There is no known antigen for this receptor. Base quality data are lacking; no much larger clone is found one base away.

The sequenced sample consisted of naive T cells sorted from blood. The intended sense of this specimen's cell subset or site label: cells isolated with a human naive T-cell isolation kit. The sequence is built from TRBV5-1 and TRBJ2-1; TRBD2 lines up with 11 middle nucleotides. The TCR originated in a woman between 50 and 59 years old in good health. The CDR3 reads as follows: CASSYGLAGFNEQFF. The DNA is as follows: TGCGCCAGCAGCTACGGACTAGCGGGTTTCAATGAGCAGTTCTTC.